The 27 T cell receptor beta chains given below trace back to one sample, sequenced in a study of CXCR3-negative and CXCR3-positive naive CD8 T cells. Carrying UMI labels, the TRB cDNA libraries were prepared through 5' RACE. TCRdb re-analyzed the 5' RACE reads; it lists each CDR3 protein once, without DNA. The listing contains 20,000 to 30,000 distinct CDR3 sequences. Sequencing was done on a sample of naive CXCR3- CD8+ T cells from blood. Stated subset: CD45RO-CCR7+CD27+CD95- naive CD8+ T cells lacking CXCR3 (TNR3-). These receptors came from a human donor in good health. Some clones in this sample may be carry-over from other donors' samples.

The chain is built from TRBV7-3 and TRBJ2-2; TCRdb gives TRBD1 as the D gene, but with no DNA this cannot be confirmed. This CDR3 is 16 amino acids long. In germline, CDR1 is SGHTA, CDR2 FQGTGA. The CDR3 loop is CASSLSRGPTPGELFF. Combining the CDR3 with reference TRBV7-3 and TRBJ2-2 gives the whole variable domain GAGVSQTPSNKVTEKGKYVELRCDPISGHTALYWYRQSLGQGPEFLIYFQGTGAADDSGLPNDRFFAVRPEGSVSTLKIQRTERGDSAVYLCASSLSRGPTPGELFFGEGSRLTVL.

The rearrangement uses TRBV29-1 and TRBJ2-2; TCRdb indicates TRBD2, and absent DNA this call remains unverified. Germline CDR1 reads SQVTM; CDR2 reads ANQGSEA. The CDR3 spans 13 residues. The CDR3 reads CSVGETNTGELFF.

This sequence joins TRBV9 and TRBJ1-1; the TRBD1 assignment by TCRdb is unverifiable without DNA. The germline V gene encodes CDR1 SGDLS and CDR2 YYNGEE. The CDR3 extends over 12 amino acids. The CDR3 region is CASSPPGTEAFF.

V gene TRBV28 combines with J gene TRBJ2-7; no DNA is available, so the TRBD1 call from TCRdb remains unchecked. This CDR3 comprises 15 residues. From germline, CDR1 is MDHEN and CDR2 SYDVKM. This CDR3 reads CASILSLGNVYEQYF.

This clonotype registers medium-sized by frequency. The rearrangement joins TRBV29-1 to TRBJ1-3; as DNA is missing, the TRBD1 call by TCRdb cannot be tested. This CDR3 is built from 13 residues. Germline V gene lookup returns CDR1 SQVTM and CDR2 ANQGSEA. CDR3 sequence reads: CSVARELGNTIYF.

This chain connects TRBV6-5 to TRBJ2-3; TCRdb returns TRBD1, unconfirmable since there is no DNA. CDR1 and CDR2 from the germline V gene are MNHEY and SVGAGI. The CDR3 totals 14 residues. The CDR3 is CASSYSDRADTQYF.

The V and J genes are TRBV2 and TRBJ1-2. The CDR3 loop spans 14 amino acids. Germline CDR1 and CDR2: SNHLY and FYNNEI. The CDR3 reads CASSEVAHTYGYTF.

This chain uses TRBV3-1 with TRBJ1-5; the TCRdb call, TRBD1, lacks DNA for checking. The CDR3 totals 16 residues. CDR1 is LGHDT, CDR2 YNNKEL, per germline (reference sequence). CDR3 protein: CASSQGGQGEDQPQHF.

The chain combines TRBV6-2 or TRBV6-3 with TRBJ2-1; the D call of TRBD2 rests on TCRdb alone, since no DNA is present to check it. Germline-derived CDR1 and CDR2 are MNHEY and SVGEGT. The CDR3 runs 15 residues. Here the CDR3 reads CASSPTSGGYNEQFF.

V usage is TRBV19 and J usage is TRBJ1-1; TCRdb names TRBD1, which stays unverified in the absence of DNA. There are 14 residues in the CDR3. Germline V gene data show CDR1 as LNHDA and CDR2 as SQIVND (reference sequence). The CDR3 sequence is CASTSQGAGTEAFF.

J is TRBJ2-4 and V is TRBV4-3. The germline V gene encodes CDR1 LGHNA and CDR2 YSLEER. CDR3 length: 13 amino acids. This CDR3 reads CASSQFPGYIQYF.

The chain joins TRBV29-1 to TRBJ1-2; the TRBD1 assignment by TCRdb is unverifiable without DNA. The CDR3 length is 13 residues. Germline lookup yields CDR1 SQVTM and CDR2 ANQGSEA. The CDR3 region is CSVGQAGMYGYTF.

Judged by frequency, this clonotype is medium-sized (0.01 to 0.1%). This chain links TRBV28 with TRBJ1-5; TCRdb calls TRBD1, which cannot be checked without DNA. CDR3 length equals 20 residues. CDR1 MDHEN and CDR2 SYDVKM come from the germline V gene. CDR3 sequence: CASSLLLRDVEVISNQPQHF.

The chain's CDR3 is CATSDLEGEANEQFF. The chain employs TRBV24-1 and TRBJ2-1; the TRBD2 assignment by TCRdb is unverifiable without DNA. Germline V gene lookup returns CDR1 KGHDR and CDR2 SFDVKD. The CDR3 sequence is 15 residues long.

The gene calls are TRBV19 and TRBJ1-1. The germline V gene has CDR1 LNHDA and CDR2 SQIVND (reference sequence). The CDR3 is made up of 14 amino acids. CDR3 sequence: CASSITNWDTEAFF.

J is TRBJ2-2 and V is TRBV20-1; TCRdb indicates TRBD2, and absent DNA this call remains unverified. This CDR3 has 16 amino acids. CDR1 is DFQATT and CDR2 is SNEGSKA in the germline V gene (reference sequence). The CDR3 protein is CSAGLAGGRGTGELFF.

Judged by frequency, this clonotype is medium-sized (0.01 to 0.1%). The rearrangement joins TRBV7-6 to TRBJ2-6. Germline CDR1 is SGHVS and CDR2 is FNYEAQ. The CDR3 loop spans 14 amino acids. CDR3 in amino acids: CASTSLSGANVLTF.

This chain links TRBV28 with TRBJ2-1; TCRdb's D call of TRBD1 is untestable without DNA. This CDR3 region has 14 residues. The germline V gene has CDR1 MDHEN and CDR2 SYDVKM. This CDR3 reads CASNPLPTPGEQFF.

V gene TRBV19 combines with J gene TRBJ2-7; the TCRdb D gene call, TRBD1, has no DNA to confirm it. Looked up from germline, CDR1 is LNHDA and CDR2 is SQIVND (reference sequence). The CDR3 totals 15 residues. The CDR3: CASSIRDSLRYEQYF.

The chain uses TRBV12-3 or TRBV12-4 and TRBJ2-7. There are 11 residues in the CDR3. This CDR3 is CASSLMYEQYF.

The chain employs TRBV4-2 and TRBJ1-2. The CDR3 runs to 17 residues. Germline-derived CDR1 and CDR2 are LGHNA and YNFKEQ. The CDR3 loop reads CASSQVDATDINYGYTF.

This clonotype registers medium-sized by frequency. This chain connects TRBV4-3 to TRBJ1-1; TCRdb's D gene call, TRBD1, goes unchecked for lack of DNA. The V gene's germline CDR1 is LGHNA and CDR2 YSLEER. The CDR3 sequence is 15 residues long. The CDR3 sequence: CASSQDRGQNTEAFF.

CDR3 in amino acids: CSAKQTGAIGNSPLHF. The genes are TRBV20-1 and TRBJ1-6; TCRdb selects TRBD1, and the lack of DNA leaves this call unchecked. Germline V gene sequence: CDR1 DFQATT, CDR2 SNEGSKA (reference sequence). The CDR3 extends over 16 amino acids.

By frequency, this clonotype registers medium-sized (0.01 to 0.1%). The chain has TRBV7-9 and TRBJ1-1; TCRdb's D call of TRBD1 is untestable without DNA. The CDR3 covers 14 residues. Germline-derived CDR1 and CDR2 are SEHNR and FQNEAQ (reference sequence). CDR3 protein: CASSHRDRGTEAFF.

This CDR3 reads CASSPAGGRSTGELFF. This rearrangement joins TRBV6-5 to TRBJ2-2; absent DNA, TCRdb's TRBD2 call cannot be checked. The germline gives CDR1 MNHEY, CDR2 SVGAGI. This CDR3 comprises 16 residues.

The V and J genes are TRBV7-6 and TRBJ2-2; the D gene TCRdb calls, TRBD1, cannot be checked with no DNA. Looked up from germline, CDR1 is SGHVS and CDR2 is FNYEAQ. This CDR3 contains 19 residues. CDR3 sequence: CASSSPKAGTGKSTGELFF. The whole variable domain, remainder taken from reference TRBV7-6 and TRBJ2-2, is GAGVSQSPRYKVTKRGQDVALRCDPISGHVSLYWYRQALGQGPEFLTYFNYEAQQDKSGLPNDRFSAERPEGSISTLTIQRTEQRDSAMYRCASSSPKAGTGKSTGELFFGEGSRLTVL.

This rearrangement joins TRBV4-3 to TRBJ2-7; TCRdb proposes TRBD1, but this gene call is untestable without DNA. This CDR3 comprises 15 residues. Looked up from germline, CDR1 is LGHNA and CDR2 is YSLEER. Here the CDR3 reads CASSQDRAAQETQYF.